These 8 T cell receptor beta chains were all obtained from the same sample, sequenced in a study of T cell repertoires in cytomegalovirus infection. No cognate antigen is known for these TCRs. Using its own MiXCR run on the reads, TCRdb lists one record per CDR3 protein. The table shows tens of thousands of distinct CDR3 sequences, with roughly a fifth occurring only once. The specimen comprised CD8+ T cells from cultured PBMCs, sampled from culture after CMV antigen stimulation. These TCRs come from a human donor in good health (CMV status not recorded). Some clones in this sample may be carry-over from other donors' samples.

This clonotype showed up just a few times. The chain recombines TRBV30 with TRBJ1-5; tentative D call: TRBD1 (5 bases). In germline, CDR1 is GTSNPN, CDR2 SVGIG (reference sequence). V dropped 5 bases and J dropped 4 bases, with 9 bases sitting between them. The CDR3 extends over 12 amino acids. As DNA, the CDR3 is TGTGCCTGGCAGACAGTAAATCAGCCCCAGCATTTT. It translates to CAWQTVNQPQHF.

The chain links TRBV12-3 or TRBV12-4 to TRBJ2-3; TRBD2 might be the D (6 bases). V lost 7 bases, J lost 4 bases, and 15 bases lay in between. The CDR3 has 14 amino acids. The CDR3 is CASTTGLRADTQYF. The CDR3 region has the DNA TGTGCCAGCACCACGGGACTCCGTGCAGATACGCAGTATTTT.

The V gene is TRBV6-2 or TRBV6-3, the J gene TRBJ2-2; D perhaps matches TRBD2 (6 bases). V was clipped by 6 bases and J by 4 bases, with 9 bases between them. This CDR3 contains 13 residues. Per germline, CDR1 MNHEY and CDR2 SVGEGT. CDR3 amino acids: CASSLASTGELFF. CDR3 nucleotides: TGTGCCAGCAGCCTAGCGAGCACCGGGGAGCTGTTTTTT.

This clonotype was observed a few times. J is TRBJ2-1 and V is TRBV5-1; D uncertain. Germline V gene lookup returns CDR1 SGHRS and CDR2 YFSETQ. V was shortened by 1 base and J by 0 bases, with 11 bases between the two germline ends. The CDR3 has 16 residues. The CDR3 sequence is CASSLSRGVSYNEQFF. CDR3 sequence (DNA): TGCGCCAGCAGCTTGAGCCGTGGGGTCTCCTACAATGAGCAGTTCTTC.

The chain uses TRBV12-3 or TRBV12-4 and TRBJ1-1, with a possible D match to TRBD1 (6 bases). V lost 3 bases, J lost 7 bases, and 9 bases lay in between. This CDR3 has 12 residues. The CDR3, as DNA: TGTGCCAGCAGTTTTGGGGGCCGTGAAGCTTTCTTT. It codes for CASSFGGREAFF.

This clonotype has at least ten counts. V usage is TRBV7-2 and J usage is TRBJ2-1; D not certain. Germline assignment: CDR1 SGHTA and CDR2 FQGNSA. V lost 1 base and J lost 1, with 2 bases in between. This CDR3 comprises 13 residues. The CDR3: CASSLVSYNEQFF. The CDR3 region has the DNA TGTGCCAGCAGCTTAGTGTCCTACAATGAGCAGTTCTTC.

In this sample, this clonotype turned up a few times. The V and J genes are TRBV12-3 or TRBV12-4 and TRBJ1-1; TRBD1 might be the D (6 bases). V dropped 1 base and J dropped 11 bases, with 14 bases sitting between them. This CDR3 is built from 13 residues. CDR3 DNA sequence: TGTGCCAGCAGTTTAGTCTCAGGGGACGGGGCTTTCTTT. It codes for CASSLVSGDGAFF.

This clonotype was seen more than once but under ten times. The genes are TRBV7-8 and TRBJ2-5, with D maybe TRBD1 (5 bases). Germline V gives CDR1 SGHVS, CDR2 FQNEAQ. This CDR3 has 14 amino acids. The V and J ends lost 5 bases and 4 bases respectively, with 14 bases between them. The DNA for the CDR3 is TGTGCCAGCAGCCCGCGCGACAGTAGAGAGACCCAGTACTTC. Protein: CASSPRDSRETQYF.